Listed here are 14 T cell receptor beta chains from one sample, sequenced in a study of PD-1 blockade in classical Hodgkin lymphoma. Sequencing used immunoSEQ multiplex PCR; TCRdb keeps in-frame clones, though not all of them. The table has some 20,000 clones, around 89% seen once. Time point reported: cycle 4 day 1 (C4D1), after around six weeks of nivolumab. Each patient relapsed following autologous stem cell transplantation, and prior brentuximab vedotin exposure differed. From thawed PBMCs, CD8+ T cells were isolated by magnetic negative selection. The sequenced sample was CD8+ T cells from blood, obtained before the fourth cycle of nivolumab. The origin of the receptors is a human donor with classical Hodgkin lymphoma.

The chain carries TRBV4-1 and TRBJ2-1; the match to TRBD2 covers 9 bases. Per germline, CDR1 MGHRA and CDR2 YSYEKL. The trim removed 4 bases at V and 8 bases at J, leaving 9 bases unmatched. This CDR3 contains 15 residues. Here the CDR3 DNA reads TGCGCCAGCAGCCGTAGCGGGAGTGGAGGGGATGAGCAGTTCTTC. Amino acid sequence: CASSRSGSGGDEQFF.

V gene TRBV9 combines with J gene TRBJ2-1, with TRBD2 as a possible D gene (6 bases). Germline V gene sequence: CDR1 SGDLS, CDR2 YYNGEE. V was trimmed by 3 bases and J by 10 bases, leaving 14 bases between them. The CDR3 loop spans 13 amino acids. CDR3 amino acids: CASSGSGPREQFF. CDR3 DNA: TGTGCCAGCAGCGGTAGCGGCCCGAGGGAGCAGTTCTTC.

The chain recombines TRBV6-5 with TRBJ2-3, with 8 bases identical to TRBD2. Germline V gene lookup returns CDR1 MNHEY and CDR2 SVGAGI. This CDR3 comprises 14 residues. The V and J ends lost 4 bases and 5 bases, in that order; junction bases with no gene match: 5. CDR3 DNA sequence: TGTGCCAGCAGTTCTTTGCTAGCGGGAGATACGCAGTATTTT. It encodes CASSSLLAGDTQYF.

This rearrangement joins TRBV27 to TRBJ2-4; D may correspond to TRBD1 or TRBD2 (5 bases each). The V end lost 0 bases, the J end lost 7 bases, and 7 bases lay between the germline ends. This CDR3 has 13 residues. The germline V gene encodes CDR1 MNHEY and CDR2 SMNVEV (reference sequence). CDR3 sequence (DNA): TGTGCCAGCAGTTTATCCAGGGAGAACATTCAGTACTTC. Translated, it gives CASSLSRENIQYF.

The CDR3 reads CASSTTGAEQYF. The CDR3 region has the DNA TGTGCCAGCAGCACTACAGGGGCCGAGCAGTACTTC. The rearrangement uses TRBV11-3 and TRBJ2-7, with 7 bases lining up with TRBD1. The CDR3 totals 12 residues. Unmatched junction bases numbered 4, after V lost 5 bases and J lost 6 bases. Germline V gene data show CDR1 as SGHNT and CDR2 as YENEEA.

The V and J genes are TRBV7-9 and TRBJ2-7; no firm D call. The CDR3 loop spans 12 amino acids. Germline V lookup: CDR1 SEHNR, CDR2 FQNEAQ (reference sequence). V shed 7 bases and J shed 4 bases, with 11 bases lying between them. CDR3 DNA: TGTGCCAGCACCAGACTGGGATACGAGCAGTACTTC. Translation: CASTRLGYEQYF.

The chain links TRBV5-8 to TRBJ2-1; no definite D call. Germline CDR1 reads SGHTS; CDR2 reads YDEGEE. With 2 bases removed from V and 2 bases from J, the gap between germline ends came to 5 bases. The CDR3 has 13 amino acids. The DNA for the CDR3 is TGTGCCAGCAGCTTTGGGCCCTACAATGAGCAGTTCTTC. Its protein is CASSFGPYNEQFF.

CDR3 sequence (DNA): TGTGCCAGCAGTGACCTAACACGGGACAGGGTGGGTGAAAAACTGTTTTTT. Translation gives CASSDLTRDRVGEKLFF. The V gene is TRBV6-4, the J gene TRBJ1-4, with 9 bases fitting TRBD1. The CDR3 is 17 residues long. Germline values: CDR1 MRHNA, CDR2 SNTAGT. V was pared by 2 bases and J by 7 bases, with 11 bases of the junction left unmatched.

The genes are TRBV28 and TRBJ1-5, with 10 positions matching TRBD1. Trimming cost V 3 bases and J 2 bases; bases outside gene matches: 7. The CDR3 length is 17 residues. Germline CDR1 reads MDHEN; CDR2 reads SYDVKM. In DNA form, the CDR3 reads TGTGCCAGCAGTTTGGCGGGACAGGGGTGGGGCAATCAGCCCCAGCATTTT. This encodes CASSLAGQGWGNQPQHF.

The V gene is TRBV7-9, the J gene TRBJ1-1, with D possibly being TRBD1 (6 bases). V was pared by 2 bases and J by 4 bases, with 17 bases between. The germline V gene has CDR1 SEHNR and CDR2 FQNEAQ (reference sequence). The CDR3 is 16 amino acids. DNA for the CDR3: TGTGCCAGCAGCTTAAACCGCCGGTCGGGGGCCACTGAAGCTTTCTTT. This translates into CASSLNRRSGATEAFF.

This chain links TRBV28 with TRBJ1-1; possibly TRBD1 for D (6 bases). Trimming shortened V by 5 bases and J by 0 bases, and 19 bases separated the two germline ends. The CDR3 spans 17 residues. Germline CDR1 is MDHEN and CDR2 is SYDVKM. The CDR3 is CASSVSGIGQLNTEAFF. In DNA, the CDR3 is TGTGCCAGCAGTGTCTCCGGAATCGGACAGTTGAACACTGAAGCTTTCTTT.

CDR3 sequence reads: CASSETSGNYEQFF. For the CDR3, the DNA is TGTGCCAGCAGTGAAACTAGCGGGAATTATGAGCAGTTCTTC. V is TRBV6-4 and J is TRBJ2-1, with 10 nucleotides matching TRBD2. Germline V lookup: CDR1 MRHNA, CDR2 SNTAGT. The junction had 4 bases not matched to a gene; V was cut back by 3 bases and J by 8 bases. The CDR3 spans 14 residues.

This clone has only one observation. The rearrangement links TRBV5-1 to TRBJ2-7, with a weak D call TRBD1 (6 bases). Germline CDR1 is SGHRS and CDR2 is YFSETQ. There are 12 residues in the CDR3. V shed 3 bases and J shed 3 bases, with 7 bases lying between them. The CDR3 region is CASSSRGYEQYF. As DNA, the CDR3 is TGCGCCAGCAGCTCCAGGGGCTACGAGCAGTACTTC.

The chain recombines TRBV7-6 with TRBJ1-1; no firm D call. From germline, CDR1 is SGHVS and CDR2 FNYEAQ. With 2 bases removed from V and 2 bases from J, the gap between germline ends came to 6 bases. CDR3 length: 13 residues. The CDR3 sequence is CASSLRGNTEAFF. DNA for the CDR3: TGTGCCAGCAGCTTACGGGGTAACACTGAAGCTTTCTTT.